This T cell receptor (beta chain) was recorded in a study of cytomegalovirus exposure and HLA in healthy donors. Notes on this clone: The antigen is unknown.

Whole-study findings and limits: Three of the chains that were CMV-associated were confirmed in vitro to be specific for CMV antigens. Cytomegalovirus-associated TCR beta chains were listed, numbering 150 to 200.

TCRdb's table, derived via immunoSEQ multiplex PCR, lists solely in-frame clones and lacks some. The data hold 250,000 to 400,000 clones, with approximately 86% observed a single time. Looked up from germline, CDR1 is SNHLY and CDR2 is FYNNEI. Trimming removed 7 bases from V and 6 bases from J; junction bases left unmatched: 10. The CDR3 has 14 amino acids. This receptor was identified in a man younger than 45 in good health and CMV-seronegative. The specimen was PBMCs. This chain uses TRBV2 with TRBJ1-2, with TRBD1 matching 8 bases. The CDR3, as DNA: TGTGCCAGCACTAGATTCGGACAGGGAAATGGCTACACCTTC. This sequence encodes CASTRFGQGNGYTF.